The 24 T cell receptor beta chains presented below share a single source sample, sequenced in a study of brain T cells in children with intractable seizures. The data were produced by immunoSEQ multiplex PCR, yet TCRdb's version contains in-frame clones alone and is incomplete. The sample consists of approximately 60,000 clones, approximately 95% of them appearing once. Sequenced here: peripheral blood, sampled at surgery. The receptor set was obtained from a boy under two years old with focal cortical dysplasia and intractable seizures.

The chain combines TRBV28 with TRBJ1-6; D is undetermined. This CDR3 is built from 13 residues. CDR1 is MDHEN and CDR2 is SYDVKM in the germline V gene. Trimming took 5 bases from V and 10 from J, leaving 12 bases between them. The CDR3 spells CASSPRLGSPLHF. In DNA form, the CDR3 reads TGTGCCAGCAGTCCTAGACTGGGCTCACCCCTCCACTTT.

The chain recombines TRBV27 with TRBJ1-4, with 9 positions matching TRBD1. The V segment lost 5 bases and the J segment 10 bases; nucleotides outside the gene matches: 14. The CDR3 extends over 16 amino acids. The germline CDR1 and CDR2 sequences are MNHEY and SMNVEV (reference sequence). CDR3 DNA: TGTGCCAGCAGTCCCTCTTTAGACAGGGGGTTCGGAAAACTGTTTTTT. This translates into CASSPSLDRGFGKLFF.

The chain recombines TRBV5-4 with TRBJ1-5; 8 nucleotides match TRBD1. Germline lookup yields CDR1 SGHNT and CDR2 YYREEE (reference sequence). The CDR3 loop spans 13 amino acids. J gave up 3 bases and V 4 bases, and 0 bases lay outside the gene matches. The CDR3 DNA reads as TGTGCCAGCAGCCAGGGGGCCAATCAGCCCCAGCATTTT. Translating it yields CASSQGANQPQHF.

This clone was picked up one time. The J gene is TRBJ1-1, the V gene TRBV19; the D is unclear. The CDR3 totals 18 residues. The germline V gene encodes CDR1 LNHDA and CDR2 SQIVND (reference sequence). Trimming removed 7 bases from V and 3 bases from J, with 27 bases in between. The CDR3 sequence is CASTMGRSNKVQHTEAFF. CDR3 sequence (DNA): TGTGCCAGTACCATGGGGAGATCAAACAAGGTTCAGCACACTGAAGCTTTCTTT.

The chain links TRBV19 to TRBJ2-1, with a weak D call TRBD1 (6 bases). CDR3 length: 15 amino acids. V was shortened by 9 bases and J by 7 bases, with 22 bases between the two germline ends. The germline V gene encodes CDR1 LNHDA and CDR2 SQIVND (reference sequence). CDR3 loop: CASQGNRDTMNEQFF. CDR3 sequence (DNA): TGTGCCAGCCAAGGAAACCGGGACACCATGAATGAGCAGTTCTTC.

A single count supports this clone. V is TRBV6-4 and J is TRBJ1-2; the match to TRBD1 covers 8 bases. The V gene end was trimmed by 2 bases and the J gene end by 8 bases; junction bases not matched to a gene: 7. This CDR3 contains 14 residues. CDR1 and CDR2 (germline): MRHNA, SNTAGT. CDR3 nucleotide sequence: TGTGCCAGCAGTGACGCAGGACAGGGAAGGGGCTACACCTTC. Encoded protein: CASSDAGQGRGYTF.

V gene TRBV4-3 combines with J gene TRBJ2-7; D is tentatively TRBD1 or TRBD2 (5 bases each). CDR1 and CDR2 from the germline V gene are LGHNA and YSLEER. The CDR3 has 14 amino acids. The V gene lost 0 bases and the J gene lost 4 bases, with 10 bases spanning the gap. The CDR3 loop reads CASSQEMGDYEQYF. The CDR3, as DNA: TGCGCCAGCAGCCAAGAAATGGGGGATTACGAGCAGTACTTC.

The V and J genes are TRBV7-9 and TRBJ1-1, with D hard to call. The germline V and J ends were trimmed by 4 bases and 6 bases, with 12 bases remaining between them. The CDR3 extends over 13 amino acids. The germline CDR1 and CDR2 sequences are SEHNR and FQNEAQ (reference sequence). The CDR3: CASSSSSLPEAFF. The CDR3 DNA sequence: TGTGCCAGCAGCTCATCGTCCCTACCTGAAGCTTTCTTT.

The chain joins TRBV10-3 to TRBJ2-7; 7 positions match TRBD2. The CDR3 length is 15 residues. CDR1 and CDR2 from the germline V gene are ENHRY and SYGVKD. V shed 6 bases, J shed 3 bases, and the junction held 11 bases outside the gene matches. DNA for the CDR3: TGTGCCATCAGCGCCTGGGCGGGAGTTGACTACGAGCAGTACTTC. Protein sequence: CAISAWAGVDYEQYF.

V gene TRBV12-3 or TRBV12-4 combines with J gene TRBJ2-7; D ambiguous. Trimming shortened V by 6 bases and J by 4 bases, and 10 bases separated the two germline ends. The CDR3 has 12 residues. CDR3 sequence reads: CASSPGFYEQYF. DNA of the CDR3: TGTGCCAGCAGCCCAGGCTTTTACGAGCAGTACTTC.

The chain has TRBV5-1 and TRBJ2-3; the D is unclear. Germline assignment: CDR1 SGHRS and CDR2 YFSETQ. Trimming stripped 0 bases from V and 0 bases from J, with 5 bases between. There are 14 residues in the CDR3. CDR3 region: CASSLGLSTDTQYF. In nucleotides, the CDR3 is TGCGCCAGCAGCTTGGGCCTTAGCACAGATACGCAGTATTTT.

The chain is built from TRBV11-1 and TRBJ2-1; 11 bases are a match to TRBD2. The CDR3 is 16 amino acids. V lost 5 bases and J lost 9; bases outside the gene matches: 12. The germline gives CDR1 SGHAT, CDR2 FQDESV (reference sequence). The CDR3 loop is CASSPGVAGGPGEQFF. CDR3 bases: TGTGCCAGCAGCCCCGGGGTAGCGGGAGGGCCGGGTGAGCAGTTCTTC.

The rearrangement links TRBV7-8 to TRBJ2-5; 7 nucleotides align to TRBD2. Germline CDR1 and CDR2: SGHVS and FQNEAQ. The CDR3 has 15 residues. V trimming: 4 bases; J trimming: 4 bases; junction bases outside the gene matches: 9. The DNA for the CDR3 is TGTGCCAGCAGCTCAACCGGGACTATGGGAGAGACCCAGTACTTC. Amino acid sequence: CASSSTGTMGETQYF.

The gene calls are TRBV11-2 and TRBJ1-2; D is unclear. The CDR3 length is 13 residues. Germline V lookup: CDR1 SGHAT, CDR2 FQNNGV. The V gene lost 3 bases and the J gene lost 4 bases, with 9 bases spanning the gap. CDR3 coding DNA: TGTGCCAGCAGCTTGGGCGGAGCCTATGGCTACACCTTC. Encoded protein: CASSLGGAYGYTF.

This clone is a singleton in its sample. The CDR3 bases are TGTGCCAGCAGCTCTAGGGGGGGCGGGGAGAAATCCTACGAGCAGTACTTC. This sequence encodes CASSSRGGGEKSYEQYF. V usage is TRBV7-7 and J usage is TRBJ2-7, with D possibly TRBD2 on 7 matching bases. The CDR3 length is 17 residues. Germline CDR1 SSHAT, CDR2 FNYEAQ (reference sequence). V shed 4 bases and J shed 1 base, with 20 bases lying between them. Filled out from reference TRBV7-7 and TRBJ2-7, the complete variable domain reads GAGVSQSPRYKVTKRGQDVTLRCDPISSHATLYWYQQALGQGPEFLTYFNYEAQPDKSGLPSDRFSAERPEGSISTLTIQRTEQRDSAMYRCASSSRGGGEKSYEQYFGPGTRLTVT.

DNA of the CDR3: TGTGCCAGCAGCGTAGATTCGGCAGGTGTCCAAGAGACCCAGTACTTC. Amino acid sequence: CASSVDSAGVQETQYF. The gene calls are TRBV9 and TRBJ2-5, with D uncertain. This CDR3 is 16 amino acids long. Trimming stripped 0 bases from V and 1 base from J, with 13 bases between. CDR1 and CDR2 (germline): SGDLS, YYNGEE.

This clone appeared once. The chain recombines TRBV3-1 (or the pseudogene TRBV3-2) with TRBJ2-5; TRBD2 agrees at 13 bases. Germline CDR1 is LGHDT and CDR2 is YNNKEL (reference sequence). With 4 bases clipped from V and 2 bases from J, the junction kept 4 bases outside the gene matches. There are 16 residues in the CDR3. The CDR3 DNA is TGTGCCAGCAGCCCCGGACTAGCGGGAGCTCAAGAGACCCAGTACTTC. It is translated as CASSPGLAGAQETQYF.

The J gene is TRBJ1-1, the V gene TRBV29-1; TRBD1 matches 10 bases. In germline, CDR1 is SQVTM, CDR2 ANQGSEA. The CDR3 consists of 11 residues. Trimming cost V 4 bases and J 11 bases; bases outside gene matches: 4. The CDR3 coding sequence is TGCAGCGTTGGACAGGGGGCGGGGGCTTTCTTT. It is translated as CSVGQGAGAFF. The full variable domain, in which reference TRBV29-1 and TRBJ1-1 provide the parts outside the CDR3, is SAVISQKPSRDICQRGTSLTIQCQVDSQVTMMFWYRQQPGQSLTLIATANQGSEATYESGFVIDKFPISRPNLTFSTLTVSNMSPEDSSIYLCSVGQGAGAFFGQGTRLTVV.

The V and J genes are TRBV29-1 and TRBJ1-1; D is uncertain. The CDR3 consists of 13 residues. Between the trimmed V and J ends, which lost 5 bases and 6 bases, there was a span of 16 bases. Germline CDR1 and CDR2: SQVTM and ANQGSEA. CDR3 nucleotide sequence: TGCAGCGTTCAGGAGCAACATAGGGCTGAAGCTTTCTTT. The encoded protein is CSVQEQHRAEAFF. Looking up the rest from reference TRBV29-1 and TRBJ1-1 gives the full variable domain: SAVISQKPSRDICQRGTSLTIQCQVDSQVTMMFWYRQQPGQSLTLIATANQGSEATYESGFVIDKFPISRPNLTFSTLTVSNMSPEDSSIYLCSVQEQHRAEAFFGQGTRLTVV.

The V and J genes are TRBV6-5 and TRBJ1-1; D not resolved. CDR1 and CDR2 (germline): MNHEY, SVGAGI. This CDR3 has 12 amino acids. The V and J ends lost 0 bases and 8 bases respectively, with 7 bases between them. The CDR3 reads CASSYSGIEAFF. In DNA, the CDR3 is TGTGCCAGCAGTTACTCAGGCATAGAAGCTTTCTTT.

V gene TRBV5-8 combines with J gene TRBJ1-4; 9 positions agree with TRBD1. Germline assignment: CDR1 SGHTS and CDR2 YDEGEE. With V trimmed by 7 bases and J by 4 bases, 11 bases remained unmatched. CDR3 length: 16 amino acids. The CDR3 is CASEGQGGGVNEKLFF. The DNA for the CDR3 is TGTGCCAGCGAGGGACAGGGTGGTGGCGTTAATGAAAAACTGTTTTTT.

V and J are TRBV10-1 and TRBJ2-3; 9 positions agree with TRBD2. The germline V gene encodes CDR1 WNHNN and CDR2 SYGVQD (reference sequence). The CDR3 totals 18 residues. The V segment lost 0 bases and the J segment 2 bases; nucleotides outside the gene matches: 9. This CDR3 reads CASSESMFQRGVTDTQYF. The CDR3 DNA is TGCGCCAGCAGTGAGTCGATGTTCCAGCGGGGGGTCACAGATACGCAGTATTTT.

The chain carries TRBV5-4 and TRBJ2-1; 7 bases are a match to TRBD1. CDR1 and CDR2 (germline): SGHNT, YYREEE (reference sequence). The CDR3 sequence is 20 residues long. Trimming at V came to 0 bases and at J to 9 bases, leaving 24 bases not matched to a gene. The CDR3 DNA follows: TGTGCCAGCAGCTTGGGGGGACAGCGAAGGTCTCCTGGGCTAGGAGGTGAGCAGTTCTTC. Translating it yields CASSLGGQRRSPGLGGEQFF.

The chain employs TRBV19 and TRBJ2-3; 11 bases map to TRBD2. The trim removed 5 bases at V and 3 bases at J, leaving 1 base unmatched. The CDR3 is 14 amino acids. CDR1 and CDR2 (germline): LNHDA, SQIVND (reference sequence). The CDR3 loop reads CASSASGRTDTQYF. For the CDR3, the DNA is TGTGCCAGTAGTGCTAGCGGGAGGACAGATACGCAGTATTTT.